This T cell receptor beta chain was identified in a study of cytomegalovirus exposure and HLA in healthy donors. Note on this clone: Its antigen is not known.

The length of the CDR3 is 15 residues. Trimming pared 2 bases from V and 0 bases from J, leaving 6 bases between. In germline, CDR1 is SGHRS, CDR2 YFSETQ. Vbeta (60) and Jbeta (13) primers were used in the PCR. Libraries were prepared by immunoSEQ multiplex PCR; TCRdb keeps only in-frame clonotypes and omits some of them. The table shows about 55,000 clones, with over 65% occurring only once. Whole-study results and caveats: Reportedly, a later analysis found an Asian-associated ancestry cluster had fewer N-insertions than the approximately 700-donor mean. Donor immune exposure was known only as CMV serostatus. Among TCR beta chains, those listed as cytomegalovirus-associated numbered around 180.

The source is a man aged 35 to 55 in good health and CMV-seropositive. The sequencing sample was made of PBMCs. V usage is TRBV5-1 and J usage is TRBJ2-6, with D maybe TRBD2 (5 bases). The CDR3 region is CASSLLDSGANVLTF. CDR3 sequence (DNA): TGCGCCAGCAGCTTACTAGACTCTGGGGCCAACGTCCTGACTTTC.